This TCR beta chain emerged from a study of T-cell reconstitution after alpha-beta-depleted transplantation in children (TCRdb year 2016). In the study overall: T-cell immune reconstitution after TCRalphabeta/CD19-depleted allogeneic hematopoietic cell transplantation in children was quantitatively tracked in the study by means of TCR repertoire profiling.

About this clonotype: Its antigen is currently not known. No base qualities exist here, and no much larger clone lies one base off it.

The germline V gene (reference sequence) specifies MNHEY as CDR1 and SMNVEV as CDR2. The CDR3 contains 17 residues, cysteine and phenylalanine counted. Of all the DNA, just the CDR3 is kept, 51 bases in frame from base 1. Here V drops 6 bases and J drops 2 bases, and the junction holds 16 bases not matched to any gene. Libraries were constructed by PCR. The sequencer was an Illumina HiSeq 2500. TCR libraries were prepared with molecular barcoding, using unique molecular identifiers to normalize TCRbeta repertoire quantification. TCRdb's own reprocessing of the public reads used fastp at Q25 and MiXCR and kept productive beta chains. Rows matching on CDR3 protein sequence are summarized as one entry with the most common DNA and genes. This sample gives about 400,000 distinct CDR3 sequences in total; over 20% of them show up just once. The ten largest clones take up around 3.9% of the sample.

This clonotype originated in a human donor who donated a stem cell graft to a child with acute myeloid leukemia. In this chain, TRBV27 is recombined with TRBJ2-7; 7 bases in between match TRBD2. Sequences were derived from PBMCs from the stem cell graft donor, sampled from the stem cell graft. The nucleotide sequence reads as follows: TGTGCCAGCAGCCAACTAGCGAGAGGGCTTAGTACCTACGAGCAGTACTTC. Its protein product is CASSQLARGLSTYEQYF.